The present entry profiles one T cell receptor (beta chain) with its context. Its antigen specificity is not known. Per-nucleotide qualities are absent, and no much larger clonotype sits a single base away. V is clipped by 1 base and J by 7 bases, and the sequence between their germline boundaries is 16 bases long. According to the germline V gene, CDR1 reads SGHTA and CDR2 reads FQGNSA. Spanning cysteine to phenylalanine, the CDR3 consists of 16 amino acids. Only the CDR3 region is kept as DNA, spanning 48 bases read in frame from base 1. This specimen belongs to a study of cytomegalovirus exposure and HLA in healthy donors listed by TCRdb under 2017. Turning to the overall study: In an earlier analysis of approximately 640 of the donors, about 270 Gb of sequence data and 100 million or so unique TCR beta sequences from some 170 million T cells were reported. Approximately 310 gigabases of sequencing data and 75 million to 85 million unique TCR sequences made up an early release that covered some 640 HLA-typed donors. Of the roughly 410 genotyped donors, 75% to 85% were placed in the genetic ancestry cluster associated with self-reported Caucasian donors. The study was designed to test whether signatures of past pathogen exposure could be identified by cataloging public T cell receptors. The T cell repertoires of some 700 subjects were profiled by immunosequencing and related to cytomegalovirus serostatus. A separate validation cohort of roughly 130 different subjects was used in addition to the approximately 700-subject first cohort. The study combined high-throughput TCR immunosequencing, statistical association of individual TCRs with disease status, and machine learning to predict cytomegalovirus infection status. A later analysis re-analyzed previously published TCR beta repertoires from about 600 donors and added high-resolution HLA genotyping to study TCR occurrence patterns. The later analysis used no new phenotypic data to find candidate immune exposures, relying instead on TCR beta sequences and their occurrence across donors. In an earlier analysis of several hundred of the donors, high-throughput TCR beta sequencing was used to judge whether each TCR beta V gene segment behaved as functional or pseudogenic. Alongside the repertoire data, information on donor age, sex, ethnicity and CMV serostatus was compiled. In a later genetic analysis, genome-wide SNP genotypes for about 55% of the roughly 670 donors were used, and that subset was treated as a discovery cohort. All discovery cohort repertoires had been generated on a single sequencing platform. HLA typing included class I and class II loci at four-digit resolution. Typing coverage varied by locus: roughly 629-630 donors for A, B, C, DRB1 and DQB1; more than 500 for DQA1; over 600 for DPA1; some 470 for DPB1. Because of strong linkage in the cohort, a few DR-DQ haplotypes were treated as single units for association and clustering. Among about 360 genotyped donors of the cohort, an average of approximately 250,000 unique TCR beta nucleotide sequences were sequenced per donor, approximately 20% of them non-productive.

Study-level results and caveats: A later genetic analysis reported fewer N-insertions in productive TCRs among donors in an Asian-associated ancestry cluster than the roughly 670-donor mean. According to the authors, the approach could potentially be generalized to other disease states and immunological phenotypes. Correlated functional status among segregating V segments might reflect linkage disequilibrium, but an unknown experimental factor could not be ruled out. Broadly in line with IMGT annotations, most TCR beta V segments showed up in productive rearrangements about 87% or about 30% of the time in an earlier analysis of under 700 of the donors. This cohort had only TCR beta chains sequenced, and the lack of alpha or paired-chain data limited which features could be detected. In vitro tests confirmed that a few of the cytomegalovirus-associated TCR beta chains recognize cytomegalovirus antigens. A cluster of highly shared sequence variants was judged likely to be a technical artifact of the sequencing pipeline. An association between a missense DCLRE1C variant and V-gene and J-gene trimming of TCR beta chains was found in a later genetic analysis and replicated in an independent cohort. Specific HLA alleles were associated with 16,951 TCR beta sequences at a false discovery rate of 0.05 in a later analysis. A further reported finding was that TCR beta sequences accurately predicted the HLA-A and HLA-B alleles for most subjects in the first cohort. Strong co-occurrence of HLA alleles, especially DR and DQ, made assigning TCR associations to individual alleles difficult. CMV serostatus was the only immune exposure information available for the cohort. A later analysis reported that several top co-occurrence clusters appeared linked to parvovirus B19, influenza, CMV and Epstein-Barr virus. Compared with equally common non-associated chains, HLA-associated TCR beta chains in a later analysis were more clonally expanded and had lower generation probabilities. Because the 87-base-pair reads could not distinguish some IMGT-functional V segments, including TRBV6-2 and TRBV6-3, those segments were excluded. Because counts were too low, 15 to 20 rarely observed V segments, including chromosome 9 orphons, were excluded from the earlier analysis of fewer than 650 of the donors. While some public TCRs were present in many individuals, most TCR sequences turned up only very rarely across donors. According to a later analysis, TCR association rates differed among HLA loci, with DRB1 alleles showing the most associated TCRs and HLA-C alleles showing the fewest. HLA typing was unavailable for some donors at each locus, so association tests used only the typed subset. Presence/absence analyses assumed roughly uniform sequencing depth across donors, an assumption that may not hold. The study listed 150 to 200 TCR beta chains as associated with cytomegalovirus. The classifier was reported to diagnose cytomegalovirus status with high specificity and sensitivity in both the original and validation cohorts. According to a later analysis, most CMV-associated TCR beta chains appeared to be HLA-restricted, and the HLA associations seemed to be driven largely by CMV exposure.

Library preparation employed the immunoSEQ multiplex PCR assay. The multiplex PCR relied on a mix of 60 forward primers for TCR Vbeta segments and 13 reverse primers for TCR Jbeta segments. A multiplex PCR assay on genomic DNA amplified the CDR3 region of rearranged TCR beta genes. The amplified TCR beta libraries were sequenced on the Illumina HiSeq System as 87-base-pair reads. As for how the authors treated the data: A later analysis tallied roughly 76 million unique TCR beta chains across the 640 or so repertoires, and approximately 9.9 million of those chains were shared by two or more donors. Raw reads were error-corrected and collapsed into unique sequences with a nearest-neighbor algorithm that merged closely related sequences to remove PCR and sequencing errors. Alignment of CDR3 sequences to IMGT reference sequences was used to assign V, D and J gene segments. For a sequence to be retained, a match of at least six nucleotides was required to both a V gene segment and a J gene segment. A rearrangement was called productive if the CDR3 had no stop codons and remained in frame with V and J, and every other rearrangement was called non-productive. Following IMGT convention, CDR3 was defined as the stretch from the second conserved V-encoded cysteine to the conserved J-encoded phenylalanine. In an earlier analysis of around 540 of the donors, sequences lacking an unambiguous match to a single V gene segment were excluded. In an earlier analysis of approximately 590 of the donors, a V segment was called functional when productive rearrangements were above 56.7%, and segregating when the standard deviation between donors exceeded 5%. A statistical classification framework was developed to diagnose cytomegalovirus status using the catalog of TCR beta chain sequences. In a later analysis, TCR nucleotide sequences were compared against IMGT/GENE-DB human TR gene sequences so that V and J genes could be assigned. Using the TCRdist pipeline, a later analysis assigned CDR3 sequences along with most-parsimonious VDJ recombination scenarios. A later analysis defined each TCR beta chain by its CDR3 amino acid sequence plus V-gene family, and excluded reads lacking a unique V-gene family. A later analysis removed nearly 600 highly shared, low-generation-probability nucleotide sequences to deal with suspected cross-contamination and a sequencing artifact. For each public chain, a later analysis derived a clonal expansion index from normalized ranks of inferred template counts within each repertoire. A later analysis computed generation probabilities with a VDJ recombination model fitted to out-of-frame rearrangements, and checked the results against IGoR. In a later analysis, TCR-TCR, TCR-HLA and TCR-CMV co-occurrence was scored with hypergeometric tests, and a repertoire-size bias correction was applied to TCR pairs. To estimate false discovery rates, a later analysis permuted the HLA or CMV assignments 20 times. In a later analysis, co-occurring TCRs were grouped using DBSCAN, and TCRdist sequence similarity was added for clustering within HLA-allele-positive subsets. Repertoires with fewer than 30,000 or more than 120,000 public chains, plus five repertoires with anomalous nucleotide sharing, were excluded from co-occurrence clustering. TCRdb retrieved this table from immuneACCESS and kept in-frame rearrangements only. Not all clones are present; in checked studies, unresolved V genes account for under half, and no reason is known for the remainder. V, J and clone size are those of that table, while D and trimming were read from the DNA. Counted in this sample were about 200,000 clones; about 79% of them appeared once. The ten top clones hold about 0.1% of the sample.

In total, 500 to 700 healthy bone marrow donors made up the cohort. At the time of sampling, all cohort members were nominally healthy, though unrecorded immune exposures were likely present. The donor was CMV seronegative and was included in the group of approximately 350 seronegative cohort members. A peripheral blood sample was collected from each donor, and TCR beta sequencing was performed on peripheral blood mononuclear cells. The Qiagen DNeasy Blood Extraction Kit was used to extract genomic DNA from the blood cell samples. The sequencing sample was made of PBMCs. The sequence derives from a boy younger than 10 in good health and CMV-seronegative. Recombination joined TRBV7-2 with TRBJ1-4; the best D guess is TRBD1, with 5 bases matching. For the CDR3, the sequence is CASSLVGPGRGEKLFF. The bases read TGTGCCAGCAGCTTAGTAGGCCCGGGTAGGGGTGAAAAACTGTTTTTT.